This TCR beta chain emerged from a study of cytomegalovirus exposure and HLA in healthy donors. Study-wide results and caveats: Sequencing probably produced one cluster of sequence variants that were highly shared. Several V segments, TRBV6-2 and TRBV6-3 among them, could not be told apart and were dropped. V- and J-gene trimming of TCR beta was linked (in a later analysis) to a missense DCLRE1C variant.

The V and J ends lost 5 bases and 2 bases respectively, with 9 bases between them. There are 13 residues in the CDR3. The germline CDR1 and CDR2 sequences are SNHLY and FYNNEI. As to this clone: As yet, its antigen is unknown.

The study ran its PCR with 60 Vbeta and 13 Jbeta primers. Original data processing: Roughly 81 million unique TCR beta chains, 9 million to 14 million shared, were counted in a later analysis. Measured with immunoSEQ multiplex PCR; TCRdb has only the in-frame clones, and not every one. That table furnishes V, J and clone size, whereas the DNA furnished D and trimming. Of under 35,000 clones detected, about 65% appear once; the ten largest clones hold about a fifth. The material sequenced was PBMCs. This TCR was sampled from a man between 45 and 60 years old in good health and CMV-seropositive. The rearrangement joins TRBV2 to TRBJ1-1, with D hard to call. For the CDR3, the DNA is TGTGCCAGCAGTTGGGCAGCTAACACTGAAGCTTTCTTT. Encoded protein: CASSWAANTEAFF.